These T cell receptor beta chains were read from a single sample in a study of CD8+CD57+ T cells in acquired aplastic anemia. TCRdb fed the reads into MiXCR, producing one record per CDR3 protein. The repertoire holds roughly 260,000 distinct CDR3 sequences, approximately 50% seen once, with over 7.5% in the top ten. Sequenced input: sorted CD4+, CD8+, or CD8+CD57+ T cells (not recorded which) from PBMCs. The receptors here all came from a human donor with aplastic anemia. Both conserved end residues are part of each CDR3. Clone size is stated in some rows and not others, as once, few, many or a class when expanded.

NA | TRBJ2-2 | TRBV3-1 | CASSQKAGVTGELFF
NA | TRBJ2-7 | TRBV20-1 | CSARKTGFYEQYF
NA | TRBJ2-1 | TRBV5-5 | CASSQFTDPRPGEQFF
NA | TRBJ2-3 | TRBV20-1 | CSAQPQGGDYNEQYF
few | TRBJ2-7 | TRBV5-6 | CASSLVQGSEPRAKQYF
many | TRBJ2-1 | TRBV7-6 | CASSPRRGSYNEQFF
NA | TRBJ2-1 | TRBV24-1 | CATGDSSYNEQFF
NA | TRBJ2-1 | TRBV19 | CASSTPTDRNEQFF
many | TRBJ1-1 | TRBV30 | CAWSLVIDTEAFF
NA | TRBJ2-5 | TRBV6-9 | CAMWTGGSGTQYF
NA | TRBJ2-6 | TRBV6-4 | CASSATDANVLTF
once | TRBJ2-5 | TRBV3-1 | CASSQDLGHRPLYF
NA | TRBJ1-2 | TRBV25-1 | CTSASSGGANHGYTF
many | TRBJ2-1 | TRBV12-3/TRBV12-4 | CASSRTGTYNEQFF
many | TRBJ2-1 | TRBV7-7 | CASSLNRDWYNEQFF
many | TRBJ2-3 | TRBV4-1 | CASSHTDTQYF
NA | TRBJ2-1 | TRBV7-2 | CASSTGLAGVGEQFF
NA | TRBJ2-7 | TRBV5-6 | CASSRKGLHEQYF
NA | TRBJ2-7 | TRBV7-9 | CASSLGGRGREQYF
NA | TRBJ2-2 | TRBV5-1 | CASSPRGGDTGELFF
many | TRBJ1-1 | TRBV20-1 | CSARGQRGRYTEAFF
NA | TRBJ2-7 | TRBV7-2 | CASSPQWGYEQYF
NA | TRBJ1-6 | TRBV19 | CASSIDEGSNSPLHF
NA | TRBJ2-1 | TRBV7-3 | CASSLNPSYDEQFF
NA | TRBJ1-2 | TRBV10-3 | CAISGQGHYGYTF
many | TRBJ1-6 | TRBV10-2 | CASSLGSSSYNSPLHF
NA | TRBJ2-5 | TRBV20-1 | CSARKDGTDYQETQYF
once | TRBJ2-7 | TRBV12-3/TRBV12-4 | CASSLGGRFLEQYF
many | TRBJ1-1 | TRBV7-9 | CASSAGQGLNTEAFF
many | TRBJ2-1 | TRBV30 | CAWGGIGSEQFF
NA | TRBJ1-1 | TRBV2 | CASHRTVMNTEAFF
many | TRBJ1-1 | TRBV6-1 | CASSETGHTEAFF
NA | TRBJ1-1 | TRBV28 | CASTPTGATNTEAFF
NA | TRBJ1-2 | TRBV7-9 | CASRRTGGSYGYTF
many | TRBJ2-1 | TRBV10-3 | CAISLNEWGESSYNEQFF
NA | TRBJ2-7 | TRBV24-1 | CATSRGTSATGELYF
many | TRBJ2-1 | TRBV5-8 | CASSLGAYNEQFF
few | TRBJ2-3 | TRBV9 | CASSPFAPSTDTQYF
many | TRBJ1-2 | TRBV10-3 | CAISESGWDDGYTF
NA | TRBJ1-2 | TRBV7-9 | CASSLTQTEGYTF